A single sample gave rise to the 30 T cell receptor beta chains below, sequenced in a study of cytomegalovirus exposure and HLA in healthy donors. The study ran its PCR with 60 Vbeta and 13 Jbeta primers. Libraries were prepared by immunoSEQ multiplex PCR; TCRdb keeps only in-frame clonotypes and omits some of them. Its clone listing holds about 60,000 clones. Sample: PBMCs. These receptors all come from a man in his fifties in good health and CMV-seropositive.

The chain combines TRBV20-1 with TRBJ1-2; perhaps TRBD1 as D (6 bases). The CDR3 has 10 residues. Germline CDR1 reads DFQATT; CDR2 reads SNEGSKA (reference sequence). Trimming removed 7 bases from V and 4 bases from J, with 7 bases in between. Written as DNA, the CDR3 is TGCAGTGTGGACAGCTATGGCTACACCTTC. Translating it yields CSVDSYGYTF.

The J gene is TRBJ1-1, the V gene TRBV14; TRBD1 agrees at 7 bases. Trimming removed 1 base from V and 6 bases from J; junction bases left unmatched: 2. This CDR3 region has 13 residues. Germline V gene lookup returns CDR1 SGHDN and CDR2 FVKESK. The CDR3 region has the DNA TGTGCCAGCAGCCAAGGACAGGGAGCTGAAGCTTTCTTT. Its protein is CASSQGQGAEAFF.

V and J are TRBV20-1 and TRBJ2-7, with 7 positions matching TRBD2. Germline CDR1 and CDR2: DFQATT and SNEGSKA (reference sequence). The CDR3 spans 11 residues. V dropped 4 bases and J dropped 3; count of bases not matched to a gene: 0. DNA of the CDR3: TGCAGTGCTACTAGCGGCTACGAGCAGTACTTC. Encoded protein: CSATSGYEQYF.

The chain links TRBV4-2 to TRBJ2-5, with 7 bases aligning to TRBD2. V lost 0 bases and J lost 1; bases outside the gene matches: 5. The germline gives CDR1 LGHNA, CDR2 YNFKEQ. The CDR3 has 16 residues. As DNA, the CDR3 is TGTGCCAGCAGCCAAGATCTATGGGGGGGCCAAGAGACCCAGTACTTC. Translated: CASSQDLWGGQETQYF.

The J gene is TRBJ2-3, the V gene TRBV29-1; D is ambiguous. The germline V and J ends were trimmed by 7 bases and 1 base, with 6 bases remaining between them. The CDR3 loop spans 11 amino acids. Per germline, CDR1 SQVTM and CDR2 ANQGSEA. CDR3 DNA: TGCAGCGGAGGAGGCACAGATACGCAGTATTTT. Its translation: CSGGGTDTQYF.

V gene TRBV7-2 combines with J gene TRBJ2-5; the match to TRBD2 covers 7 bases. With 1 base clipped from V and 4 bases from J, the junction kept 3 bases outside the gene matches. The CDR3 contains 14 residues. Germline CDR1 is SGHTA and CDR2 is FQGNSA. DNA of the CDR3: TGTGCCAGCAGCTTAGTCGGCGGGGGAGAGACCCAGTACTTC. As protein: CASSLVGGGETQYF.

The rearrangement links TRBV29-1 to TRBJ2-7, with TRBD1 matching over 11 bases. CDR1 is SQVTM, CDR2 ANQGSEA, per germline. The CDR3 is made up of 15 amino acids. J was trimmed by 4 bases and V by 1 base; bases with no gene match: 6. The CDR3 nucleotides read TGCAGCGTTGAAGTCCGGACAGGGGGCTTTTACGAGCAGTACTTC. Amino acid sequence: CSVEVRTGGFYEQYF.

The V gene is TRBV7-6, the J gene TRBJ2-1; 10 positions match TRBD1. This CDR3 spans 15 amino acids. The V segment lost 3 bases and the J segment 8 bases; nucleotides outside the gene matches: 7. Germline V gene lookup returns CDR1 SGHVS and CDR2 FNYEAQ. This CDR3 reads CASSLAGGTGDEQFF. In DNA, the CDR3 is TGTGCCAGCAGCTTGGCTGGAGGGACAGGGGATGAGCAGTTCTTC.

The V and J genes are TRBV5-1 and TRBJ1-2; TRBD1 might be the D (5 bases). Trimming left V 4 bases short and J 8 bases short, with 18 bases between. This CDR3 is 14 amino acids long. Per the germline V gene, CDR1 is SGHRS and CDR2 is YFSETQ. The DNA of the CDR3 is TGCGCCAGCAGCCAACTAGGGGCCGGGGGGGGCTACACCTTC. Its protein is CASSQLGAGGGYTF.

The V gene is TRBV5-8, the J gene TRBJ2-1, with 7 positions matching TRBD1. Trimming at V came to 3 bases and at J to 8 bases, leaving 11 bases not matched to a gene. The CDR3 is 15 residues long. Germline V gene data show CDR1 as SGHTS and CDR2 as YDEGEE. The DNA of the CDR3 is TGTGCCAGCAGCTCGAACAGGGGTGGTGCTGATGAGCAGTTCTTC. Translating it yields CASSSNRGGADEQFF.

CDR3 DNA: TGTGCCAGCAGTTCCGACAGGGCCAATGAGCAGTTCTTC. The encoded protein is CASSSDRANEQFF. The genes are TRBV28 and TRBJ2-1; 7 bases agree with TRBD1. The CDR3 is made up of 13 amino acids. With 4 bases clipped from V and 6 bases from J, the junction kept 3 bases outside the gene matches. Germline CDR1 reads MDHEN; CDR2 reads SYDVKM.

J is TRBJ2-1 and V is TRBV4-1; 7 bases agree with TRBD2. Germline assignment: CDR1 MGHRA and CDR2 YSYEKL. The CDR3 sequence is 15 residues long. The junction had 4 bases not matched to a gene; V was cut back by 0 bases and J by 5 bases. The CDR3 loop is CASSQEEAGDNEQFF. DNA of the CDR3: TGCGCCAGCAGCCAAGAGGAGGCGGGGGACAATGAGCAGTTCTTC.

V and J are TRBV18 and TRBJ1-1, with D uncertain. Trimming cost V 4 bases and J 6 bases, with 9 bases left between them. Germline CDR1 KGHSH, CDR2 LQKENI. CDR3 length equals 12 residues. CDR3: CASSLGGPEAFF. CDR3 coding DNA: TGTGCCAGCTCACTAGGAGGGCCTGAAGCTTTCTTT.

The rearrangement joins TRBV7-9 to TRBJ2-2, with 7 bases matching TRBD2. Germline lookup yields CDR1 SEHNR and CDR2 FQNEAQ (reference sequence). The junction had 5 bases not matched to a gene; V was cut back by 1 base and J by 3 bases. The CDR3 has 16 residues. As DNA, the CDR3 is TGTGCCAGCAGCTTAGGTCTAGCGGTGTACACCGGGGAGCTGTTTTTT. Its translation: CASSLGLAVYTGELFF.

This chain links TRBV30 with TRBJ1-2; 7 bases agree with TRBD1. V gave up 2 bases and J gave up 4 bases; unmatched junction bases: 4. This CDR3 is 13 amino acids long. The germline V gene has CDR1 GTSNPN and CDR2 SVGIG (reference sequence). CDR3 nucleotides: TGTGCCTGGAGTCCGACAGGGCCCTATGGCTACACCTTC. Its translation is CAWSPTGPYGYTF.

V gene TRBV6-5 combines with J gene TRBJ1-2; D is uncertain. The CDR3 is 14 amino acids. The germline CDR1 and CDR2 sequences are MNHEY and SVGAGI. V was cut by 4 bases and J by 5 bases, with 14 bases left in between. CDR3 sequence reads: CASSSPRGYYGYTF. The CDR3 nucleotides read TGTGCCAGCAGTTCCCCTCGGGGATATTATGGCTACACCTTC.

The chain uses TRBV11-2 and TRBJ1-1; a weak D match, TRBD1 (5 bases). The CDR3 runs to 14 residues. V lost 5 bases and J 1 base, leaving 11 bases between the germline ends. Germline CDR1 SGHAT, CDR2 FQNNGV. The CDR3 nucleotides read TGTGCCAGCAGCCCCCCGACAGCGAACACTGAAGCTTTCTTT. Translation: CASSPPTANTEAFF.

The CDR3 DNA follows: TGTGCCAGCAGCGCGGACAGGATTGGAAAAGAGACCCAGTACTTC. Translation: CASSADRIGKETQYF. V usage is TRBV7-8 and J usage is TRBJ2-5, with TRBD1 matching 7 bases. The germline gives CDR1 SGHVS, CDR2 FQNEAQ. This CDR3 has 15 amino acids. V lost 5 bases to trimming and J lost 3 bases; unmatched junction nucleotides: 9.

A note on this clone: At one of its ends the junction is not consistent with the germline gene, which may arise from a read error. The CDR3 DNA reads TGTGCATGGACTAGCGGGGGGCCTTACACCGGGGAGCTGTTTTTT. Encoded protein: CAWTSGGPYTGELFF. V and J are TRBV30 and TRBJ2-2, with 14 bases identical to TRBD2. The CDR3 contains 15 residues. Germline V gives CDR1 GTSNPN, CDR2 SVGIG (reference sequence).

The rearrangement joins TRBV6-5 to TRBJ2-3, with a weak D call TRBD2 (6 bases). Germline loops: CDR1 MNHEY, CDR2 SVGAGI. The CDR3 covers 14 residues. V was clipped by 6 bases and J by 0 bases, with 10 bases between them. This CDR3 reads CASSPGDSTDTQYF. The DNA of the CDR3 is TGTGCCAGCAGCCCGGGGGATAGCACAGATACGCAGTATTTT.

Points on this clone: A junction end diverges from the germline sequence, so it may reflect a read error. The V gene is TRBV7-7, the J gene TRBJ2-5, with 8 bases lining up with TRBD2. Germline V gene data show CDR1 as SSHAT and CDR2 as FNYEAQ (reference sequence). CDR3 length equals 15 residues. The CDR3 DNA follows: TGTGCTAGCAGCTTCACTAGCGGACTCCAAGAGACCCAGTACTTC. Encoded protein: CASSFTSGLQETQYF.

This chain's CDR3 is CASSQSWSPTTDTQYF. CDR3 sequence (DNA): TGCGCCAGCAGCCAATCCTGGTCCCCTACCACAGATACGCAGTATTTT. The gene calls are TRBV4-3 and TRBJ2-3; D gene unclear. The CDR3 totals 16 residues. Germline lookup yields CDR1 LGHNA and CDR2 YSLEER. With 2 bases removed from V and 2 bases from J, the gap between germline ends came to 14 bases.

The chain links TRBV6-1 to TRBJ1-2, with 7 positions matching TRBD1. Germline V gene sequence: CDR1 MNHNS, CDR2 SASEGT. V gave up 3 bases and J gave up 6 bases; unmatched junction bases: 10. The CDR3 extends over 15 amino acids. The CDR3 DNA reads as TGTGCCAGCAGTGATCAACCGACAGGGTTTGATGGCTACACCTTC. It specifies CASSDQPTGFDGYTF.

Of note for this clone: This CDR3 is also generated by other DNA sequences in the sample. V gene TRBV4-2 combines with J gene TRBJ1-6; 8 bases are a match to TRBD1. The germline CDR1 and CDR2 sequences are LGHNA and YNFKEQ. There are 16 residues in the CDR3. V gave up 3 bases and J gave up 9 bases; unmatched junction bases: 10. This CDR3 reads CASSQAIGQGGSPLHF. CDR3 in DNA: TGTGCCAGCAGCCAGGCCATCGGACAGGGAGGTTCACCCCTCCACTTT.

The CDR3 spells CASSARTGGYEQYF. The CDR3 region has the DNA TGTGCCAGCAGCGCCCGGACAGGGGGATACGAGCAGTACTTC. The chain has TRBV7-9 and TRBJ2-7; TRBD1 aligns across 10 bases. The J segment lost 4 bases and the V segment lost 5 bases, leaving 5 bases of the junction unmatched. The CDR3 runs 14 residues. Germline CDR1 is SEHNR and CDR2 is FQNEAQ (reference sequence).

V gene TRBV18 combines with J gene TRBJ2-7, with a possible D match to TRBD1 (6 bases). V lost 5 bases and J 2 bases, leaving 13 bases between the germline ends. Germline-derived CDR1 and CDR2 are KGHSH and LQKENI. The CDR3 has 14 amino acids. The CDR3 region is CASSAGTLAYEQYF. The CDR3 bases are TGTGCCAGCTCAGCCGGGACACTCGCCTACGAGCAGTACTTC.

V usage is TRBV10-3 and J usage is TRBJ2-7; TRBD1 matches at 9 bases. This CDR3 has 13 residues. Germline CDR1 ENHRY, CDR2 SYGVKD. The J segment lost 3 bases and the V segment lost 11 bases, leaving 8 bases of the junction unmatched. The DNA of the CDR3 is TGTGCCGCTCGACCGGGACAGGGCTACGAGCAGTACTTC. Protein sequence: CAARPGQGYEQYF.

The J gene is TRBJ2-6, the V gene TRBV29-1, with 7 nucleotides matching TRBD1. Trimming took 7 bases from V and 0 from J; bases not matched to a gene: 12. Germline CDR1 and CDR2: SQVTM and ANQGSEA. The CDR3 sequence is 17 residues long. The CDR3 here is CSARTGLNPSGANVLTF. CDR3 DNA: TGCAGCGCCAGGACAGGCCTAAACCCCTCTGGGGCCAACGTCCTGACTTTC.

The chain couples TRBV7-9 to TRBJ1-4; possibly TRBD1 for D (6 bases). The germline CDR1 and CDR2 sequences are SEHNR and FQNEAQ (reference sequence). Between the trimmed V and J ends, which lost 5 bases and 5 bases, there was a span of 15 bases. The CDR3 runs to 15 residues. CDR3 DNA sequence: TGTGCCAGCAGCCCTTCAGGACAGACGAATGAAAAACTGTTTTTT. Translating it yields CASSPSGQTNEKLFF.

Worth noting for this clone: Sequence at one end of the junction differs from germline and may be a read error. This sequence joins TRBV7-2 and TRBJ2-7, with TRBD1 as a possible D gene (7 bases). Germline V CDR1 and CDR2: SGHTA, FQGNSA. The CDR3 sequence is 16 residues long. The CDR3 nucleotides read TGTGCCAGCAGCTCTCAAGGGGGGACAGTCACCTACGAGCAGTCCTTC. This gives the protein CASSSQGGTVTYEQSF.